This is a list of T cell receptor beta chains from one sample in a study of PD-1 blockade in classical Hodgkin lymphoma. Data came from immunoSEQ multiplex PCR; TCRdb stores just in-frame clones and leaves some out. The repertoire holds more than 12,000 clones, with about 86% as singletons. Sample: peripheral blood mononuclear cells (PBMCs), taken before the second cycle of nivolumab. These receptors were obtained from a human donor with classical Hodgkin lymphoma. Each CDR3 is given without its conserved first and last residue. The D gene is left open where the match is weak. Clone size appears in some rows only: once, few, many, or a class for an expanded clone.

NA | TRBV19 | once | ASSTFSRLGTDTQY
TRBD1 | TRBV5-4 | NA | ASSVGQGRYEQY
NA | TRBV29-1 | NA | SAWTVSGNTIY
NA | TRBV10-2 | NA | ATLHGGGETQY
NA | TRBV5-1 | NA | ASSLTGGVSYEQY
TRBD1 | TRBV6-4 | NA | ASWAIDRVNEAF
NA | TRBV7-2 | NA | ASSLDNWAKGWGYT
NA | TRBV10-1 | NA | ASSRDNTDTQY
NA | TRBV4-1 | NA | ASSQQTGSNYGYT
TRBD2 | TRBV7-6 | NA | ASSLSPSGGLGYEQY
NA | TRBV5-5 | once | ASSPDYDNGYT
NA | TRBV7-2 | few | ASSLRRTNSPLH
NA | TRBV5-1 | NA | ASSLDSHSYEQY
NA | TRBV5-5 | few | ASSFYSNTDTQY
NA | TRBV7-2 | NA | ASSPHYEQY
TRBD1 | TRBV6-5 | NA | ASSRTGQNEKLF
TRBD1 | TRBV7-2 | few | ASSLKQGYYEQY
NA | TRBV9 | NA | ASSPHPGPPAEEQY
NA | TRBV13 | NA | ASSLTGKSYEQY
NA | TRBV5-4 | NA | ASSRTGNYGYT